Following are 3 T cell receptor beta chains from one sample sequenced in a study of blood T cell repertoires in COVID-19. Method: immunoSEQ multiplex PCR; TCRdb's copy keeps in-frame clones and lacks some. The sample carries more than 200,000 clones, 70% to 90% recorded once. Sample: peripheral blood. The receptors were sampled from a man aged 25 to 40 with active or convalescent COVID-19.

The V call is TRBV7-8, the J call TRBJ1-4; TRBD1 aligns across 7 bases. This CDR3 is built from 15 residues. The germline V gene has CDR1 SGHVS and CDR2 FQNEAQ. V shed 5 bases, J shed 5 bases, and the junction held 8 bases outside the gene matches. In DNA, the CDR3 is TGTGCCAGCAGCCGCTCCGGGACAGAAAATGAAAAACTGTTTTTT. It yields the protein CASSRSGTENEKLFF. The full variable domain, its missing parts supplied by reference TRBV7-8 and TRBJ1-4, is GAGVSQSPRYKVAKRGQDVALRCDPISGHVSLFWYQQALGQGPEFLTYFQNEAQLDKSGLPSDRFFAERPEGSVSTLKIQRTQQEDSAVYLCASSRSGTENEKLFFGSGTQLSVL.

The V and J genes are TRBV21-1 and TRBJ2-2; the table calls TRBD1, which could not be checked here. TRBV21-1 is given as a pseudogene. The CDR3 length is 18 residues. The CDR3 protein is CASSKARRDSANTGELFF. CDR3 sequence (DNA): TGTGCCAGCAGCAAAGCGCGCCGGGACAGCGCGAACACCGGGGAGCTGTTTTTT.

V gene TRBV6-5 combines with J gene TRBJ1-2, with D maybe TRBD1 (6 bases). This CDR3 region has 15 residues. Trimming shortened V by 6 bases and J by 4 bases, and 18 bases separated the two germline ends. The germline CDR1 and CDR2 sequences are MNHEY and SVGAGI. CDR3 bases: TGTGCCAGCAGCCGCGCCAAGGGGACATCCTATGGCTACACCTTC. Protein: CASSRAKGTSYGYTF.